A single sample is the source of the 2 T cell receptor beta chains below, sequenced in a study of CD8+ T cells in alopecia areata. The sequencing template was cDNA reverse transcribed from extracted RNA. The assay was immunoSEQ multiplex PCR, and TCRdb's table has in-frame clones only and misses some. The sample shows 110,000 to 150,000 clones, 62% of them seen only once. What was sequenced was CD8+ T cells sorted from blood. Source of these receptors: a human donor in good health.

The rearrangement uses TRBV5-1 and TRBJ2-5; TRBD1 might be the D (6 bases). Trimming took off 4 bases at V and 7 bases at J, with 14 bases between the two ends. CDR1 is SGHRS, CDR2 YFSETQ, per germline. The CDR3 contains 13 residues. This chain's CDR3 is CASSEDSVGTQYF. The CDR3 DNA reads TGCGCCAGCAGCGAGGACAGCGTGGGGACCCAGTACTTC.

This clone appeared a few times. V gene TRBV5-1 combines with J gene TRBJ2-1; a possible D gene is TRBD2 (5 bases). Trimming removed 4 bases at V and 5 bases at J, with 16 bases between. The CDR3 consists of 15 residues. Per the germline V gene, CDR1 is SGHRS and CDR2 is YFSETQ. The CDR3 spells CASSPPGGVHNEQFF. For the CDR3, the DNA is TGCGCCAGCAGCCCCCCTGGAGGAGTCCACAATGAGCAGTTCTTC.